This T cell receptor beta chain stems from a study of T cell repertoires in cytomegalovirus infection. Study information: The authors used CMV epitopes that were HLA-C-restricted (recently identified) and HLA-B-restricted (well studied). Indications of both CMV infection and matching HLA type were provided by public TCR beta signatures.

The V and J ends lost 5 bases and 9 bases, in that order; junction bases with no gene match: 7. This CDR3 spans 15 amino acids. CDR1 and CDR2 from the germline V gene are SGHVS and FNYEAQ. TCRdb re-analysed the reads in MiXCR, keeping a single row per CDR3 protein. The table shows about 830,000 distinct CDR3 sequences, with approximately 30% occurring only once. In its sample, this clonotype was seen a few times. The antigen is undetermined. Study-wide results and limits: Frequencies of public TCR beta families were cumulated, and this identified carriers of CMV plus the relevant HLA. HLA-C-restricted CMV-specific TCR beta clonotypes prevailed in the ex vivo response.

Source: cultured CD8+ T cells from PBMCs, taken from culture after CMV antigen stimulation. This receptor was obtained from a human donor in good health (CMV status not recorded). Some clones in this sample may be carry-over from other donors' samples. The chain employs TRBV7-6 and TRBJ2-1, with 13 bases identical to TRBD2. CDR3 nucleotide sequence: TGTGCCAGCAGCGTACTAGCGGGGGGGAACGGTGAGCAGTTCTTC. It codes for CASSVLAGGNGEQFF.